The next 25 T cell receptor beta chains were all read from a single sample in a study of blood T cell repertoires in COVID-19. The repertoire was sequenced with immunoSEQ multiplex PCR; TCRdb's copy has only in-frame clones and lacks some. The data contain fewer than 130,000 clones, around 90% of them seen just once; the ten biggest clones take up 3% to 3.5%. Material for sequencing was peripheral blood. All receptors derive from a woman aged 45-65 years with acute or convalescent COVID-19.

This clone was observed a handful of times. V is TRBV11-2 and J is TRBJ2-5; D ambiguous. The V gene's germline CDR1 is SGHAT and CDR2 FQNNGV. There are 13 residues in the CDR3. V lost 7 bases to trimming and J lost 0 bases, with 9 bases between them. For the CDR3, the DNA is TGTGCCAGCACCTCCCGGTACCAAGAGACCCAGTACTTC. It is translated as CASTSRYQETQYF. Combining the CDR3 with reference TRBV11-2 and TRBJ2-5 gives the whole variable domain EAGVAQSPRYKIIEKRQSVAFWCNPISGHATLYWYQQILGQGPKLLIQFQNNGVVDDSQLPKDRFSAERLKGVDSTLKIQPAKLEDSAVYLCASTSRYQETQYFGPGTRLLVL.

This sequence joins TRBV18 and TRBJ1-5; D is possibly TRBD1 (5 bases). The CDR3 sequence is 14 residues long. Germline assignment: CDR1 KGHSH and CDR2 LQKENI. Trimming removed 2 bases from V and 3 bases from J, with 8 bases in between. This CDR3 is CASSPGQINQPQHF. The CDR3 DNA follows: TGTGCCAGCTCACCAGGACAAATCAATCAGCCCCAGCATTTT.

The CDR3 spells CASSYQTGLSYEQYF. CDR3 nucleotide sequence: TGTGCCAGCAGCTACCAGACAGGCCTCTCCTACGAGCAGTACTTC. V is TRBV7-2 and J is TRBJ2-7, with TRBD1 as a possible D gene (6 bases). V lost 4 bases and J lost 0, with 13 bases in between. Germline CDR1 reads SGHTA; CDR2 reads FQGNSA. The CDR3 is made up of 15 amino acids.

The V and J genes are TRBV19 and TRBJ2-1; tentative D call: TRBD2 (5 bases). V dropped 6 bases and J dropped 3 bases, with 15 bases sitting between them. Germline assignment: CDR1 LNHDA and CDR2 SQIVND (reference sequence). The CDR3 length is 15 residues. The CDR3 DNA follows: TGTGCCAGTAGAATCACAGCGGACTTCTACAATGAGCAGTTCTTC. Translated: CASRITADFYNEQFF.

The chain recombines TRBV3-1 (or the pseudogene TRBV3-2) with TRBJ2-7; 9 nucleotides match TRBD2. V was clipped by 4 bases and J by 0 bases; unmatched bases: 10. The germline CDR1 and CDR2 sequences are LGHDT and YNNKEL (reference sequence). The CDR3 has 17 residues. The CDR3 DNA reads TGTGCCAGCAGCCCCTTATCTAAGACTAGCGGCTCCTACGAGCAGTACTTC. Protein sequence: CASSPLSKTSGSYEQYF.

The rearrangement uses TRBV2 and TRBJ2-2, with a tentative D call TRBD2 (7 bases). Trimming stripped 3 bases from V and 7 bases from J, with 12 bases between. This CDR3 has 14 residues. Germline CDR1 and CDR2: SNHLY and FYNNEI. The CDR3: CASSEEGGSGELFF. Written as DNA, the CDR3 is TGTGCCAGCAGTGAGGAGGGGGGGAGCGGGGAGCTGTTTTTT. The variable domain in full, completed from reference TRBV2 and TRBJ2-2, reads EPEVTQTPSHQVTQMGQEVILRCVPISNHLYFYWYRQILGQKVEFLVSFYNNEISEKSEIFDDQFSVERPDGSNFTLKIRSTKLEDSAMYFCASSEEGGSGELFFGEGSRLTVL.

The chain links TRBV2 to TRBJ1-6, with TRBD1 identical over 8 bases. Per the germline V gene, CDR1 is SNHLY and CDR2 is FYNNEI. The CDR3 runs to 15 residues. V dropped 6 bases and J dropped 6; count of bases not matched to a gene: 7. The CDR3 coding sequence is TGTGCCAGCAGGGGCAGGGGACAGGCTAATTCACCCCTCCACTTT. This translates into CASRGRGQANSPLHF.

The CDR3 DNA is TGTGCCAGCAGTGAAAAGACAGGGATTGAAAAACTGTTTTTT. This gives the protein CASSEKTGIEKLFF. This chain connects TRBV6-1 to TRBJ1-4; 7 bases are shared with TRBD1. V lost 2 bases, J lost 7 bases, and 4 bases stayed unmatched. The length of the CDR3 is 14 residues. CDR1 MNHNS and CDR2 SASEGT come from the germline V gene.

The chain is built from TRBV11-2 and TRBJ2-3, with TRBD2 matching over 10 bases. This CDR3 region has 16 residues. The germline V gene encodes CDR1 SGHAT and CDR2 FQNNGV. J lost 0 bases, V lost 5 bases, and 5 bases had no gene match. The CDR3 loop reads CASSDGLAASTDTQYF. The CDR3 DNA sequence: TGTGCCAGCAGCGATGGACTAGCGGCTAGCACAGATACGCAGTATTTT. Full variable domain (remainder filled in from reference TRBV11-2 and TRBJ2-3): EAGVAQSPRYKIIEKRQSVAFWCNPISGHATLYWYQQILGQGPKLLIQFQNNGVVDDSQLPKDRFSAERLKGVDSTLKIQPAKLEDSAVYLCASSDGLAASTDTQYFGPGTRLTVL.

The J gene is TRBJ2-7, the V gene TRBV6-5; maybe TRBD1 (5 bases). CDR3 size: 15 residues. V shed 0 bases and J shed 2 bases, with 11 bases lying between them. Germline CDR1 reads MNHEY; CDR2 reads SVGAGI. The DNA of the CDR3 is TGTGCCAGCAGTTACTCGTATACAGGACCCTACGAGCAGTACTTC. As protein: CASSYSYTGPYEQYF.

The chain recombines TRBV5-3 with TRBJ2-2; 10 bases fit TRBD1. TRBV5-3 is recorded as an ORF, its role being uncertain. CDR3 length equals 20 residues. The V segment lost 4 bases and the J segment 1 base; nucleotides outside the gene matches: 16. The chain's CDR3 is CARSAPTGGARRMNTGELFF. DNA of the CDR3: TGTGCCAGAAGCGCGCCGACAGGGGGCGCCCGGCGGATGAACACCGGGGAGCTGTTTTTT.

This clone was seen only a few times. The chain has TRBV12-3 or TRBV12-4 and TRBJ2-3; possibly TRBD2 for D (5 bases). This CDR3 has 13 residues. Trimming pared 2 bases from V and 4 bases from J, leaving 7 bases between. The CDR3 loop is CASSLMRADTQYF. The CDR3 DNA reads as TGTGCCAGCAGTTTAATGAGGGCAGATACGCAGTATTTT.

This chain connects TRBV4-1 to TRBJ2-1, with D maybe TRBD2 (5 bases). The length of the CDR3 is 18 residues. CDR1 is MGHRA, CDR2 YSYEKL, per germline. The ends were cut back, 1 base at V and 4 bases at J, with 20 bases in the middle. CDR3 in DNA: TGCGCCAGCAGCCAAGCAGCGGCGACGTACGAACCATACAATGAGCAGTTCTTC. As protein: CASSQAAATYEPYNEQFF.

The rearrangement links TRBV2 to TRBJ1-4; D might be TRBD1 (6 bases). Trimming shortened V by 7 bases and J by 7 bases, and 13 bases separated the two germline ends. The CDR3 totals 13 residues. Germline loops: CDR1 SNHLY, CDR2 FYNNEI. The CDR3 loop reads CASIGEQGEKLFF. DNA for the CDR3: TGTGCCAGCATCGGGGAACAGGGTGAAAAACTGTTTTTT.

The chain recombines TRBV19 with TRBJ2-7; D is unresolved. This CDR3 spans 13 amino acids. Germline CDR1 is LNHDA and CDR2 is SQIVND (reference sequence). The V gene lost 6 bases and the J gene lost 3 bases, with 12 bases spanning the gap. CDR3 coding DNA: TGTGCCAGTAGCCCTGCGGCTAGCTACGAGCAGTACTTC. Encoded protein: CASSPAASYEQYF.

The chain employs TRBV11-3 and TRBJ2-1; 9 positions agree with TRBD1. Germline CDR1 and CDR2: SGHNT and YENEEA. The CDR3 loop spans 15 amino acids. V shed 6 bases and J 5 bases; nucleotides not matched to a gene: 8. The CDR3 loop is CASSPGQGRDNEQFF. The CDR3 DNA follows: TGTGCCAGCAGTCCCGGACAGGGGAGGGACAATGAGCAGTTCTTC.

The V call is TRBV28, the J call TRBJ2-7; 11 bases agree with TRBD2. V lost 5 bases, J lost 7 bases, and 28 bases stayed unmatched. This CDR3 has 21 residues. CDR1 and CDR2 (germline): MDHEN, SYDVKM. The CDR3 region is CASSPTLGGQTSGNRLGEQYF. Here the CDR3 DNA reads TGTGCCAGCAGTCCAACCCTAGGGGGCCAGACTAGCGGGAACCGCCTAGGAGAGCAGTACTTC. Supplemented by reference TRBV28 and TRBJ2-7, the full variable domain reads DVKVTQSSRYLVKRTGEKVFLECVQDMDHENMFWYRQDPGLGLRLIYFSYDVKMKEKGDIPEGYSVSREKKERFSLILESASTNQTSMYLCASSPTLGGQTSGNRLGEQYFGPGTRLTVT.

This chain's CDR3 is CASRPGGNEQYF. Written as DNA, the CDR3 is TGTGCCAGCCGCCCCGGGGGTAACGAGCAGTACTTC. This chain joins TRBV6-5 and TRBJ2-7; tentative D call: TRBD2 (6 bases). Germline assignment: CDR1 MNHEY and CDR2 SVGAGI. The CDR3 has 12 residues. The V and J ends lost 8 bases and 5 bases respectively, with 13 bases between them.

This clone was found a few times. V gene TRBV7-6 combines with J gene TRBJ2-7; D is ambiguous. CDR1 and CDR2 from the germline V gene are SGHVS and FNYEAQ. This CDR3 spans 13 amino acids. Trimming shortened V by 0 bases and J by 7 bases, and 10 bases separated the two germline ends. This chain's CDR3 is CASSLAPGWEQYF. As DNA, the CDR3 is TGTGCCAGCAGCTTAGCGCCGGGTTGGGAGCAGTACTTC. Together with reference TRBV7-6 and TRBJ2-7, the CDR3 gives the full variable domain: GAGVSQSPRYKVTKRGQDVALRCDPISGHVSLYWYRQALGQGPEFLTYFNYEAQQDKSGLPNDRFSAERPEGSISTLTIQRTEQRDSAMYRCASSLAPGWEQYFGPGTRLTVT.

This rearrangement joins TRBV24-1 to TRBJ2-3, with a possible D match to TRBD1 (5 bases). Trimming shortened V by 3 bases and J by 4 bases, and 16 bases separated the two germline ends. CDR1 is KGHDR, CDR2 SFDVKD, per germline. There are 16 residues in the CDR3. DNA of the CDR3: TGTGCCACCAGTGATCCGCAGGGCTTTCGGGCAGATACGCAGTATTTT. This gives the protein CATSDPQGFRADTQYF.

This rearrangement joins TRBV6-5 to TRBJ2-3, with D hard to call. This CDR3 is 12 amino acids long. Trimming took off 6 bases at V and 9 bases at J, with 13 bases between the two ends. Germline CDR1 is MNHEY and CDR2 is SVGAGI. This chain's CDR3 is CASRAAPGTQYF. The CDR3 DNA follows: TGTGCCAGCAGGGCGGCCCCCGGAACGCAGTATTTT.

This sequence joins TRBV5-1 and TRBJ1-1; 8 nucleotides align to TRBD1. Germline values: CDR1 SGHRS, CDR2 YFSETQ. The CDR3 spans 16 residues. V dropped 1 base and J dropped 5; count of bases not matched to a gene: 10. CDR3 in amino acids: CASSLKPGQGITEAFF. CDR3 coding DNA: TGCGCCAGCAGCTTGAAACCCGGACAGGGAATTACTGAAGCTTTCTTT.

V gene TRBV5-8 combines with J gene TRBJ1-1; D perhaps matches TRBD1 (5 bases). The ends were cut back, 0 bases at V and 0 bases at J, with 9 bases in the middle. The CDR3 runs to 15 residues. Looked up from germline, CDR1 is SGHTS and CDR2 is YDEGEE. The CDR3 DNA sequence: TGTGCCAGCAGCTTGGAAGGGGTAATGAACACTGAAGCTTTCTTT. Its translation is CASSLEGVMNTEAFF.

The CDR3 reads CASSSPGGDGNTEAFF. The CDR3 DNA reads as TGTGCCAGCAGCTCTCCAGGGGGCGACGGGAACACTGAAGCTTTCTTT. V and J are TRBV5-8 and TRBJ1-1; 8 bases are a match to TRBD1. Germline CDR1 SGHTS, CDR2 YDEGEE. Germline trimming cut 3 bases from V and 1 base from J; bases unmatched to any gene: 8. This CDR3 spans 16 amino acids.

The genes are TRBV6-5 and TRBJ1-1, with a weak D call TRBD1 (6 bases). The CDR3 covers 13 residues. V shed 10 bases and J shed 5 bases, with 17 bases lying between them. Germline V gene lookup returns CDR1 MNHEY and CDR2 SVGAGI. CDR3 sequence reads: CAILLERGTEAFF. In DNA, the CDR3 is TGTGCCATCCTTTTAGAGAGGGGGACTGAAGCTTTCTTT.